The 26 T cell receptor beta chains reported below all come from one sample, sequenced in a study of blood T cell repertoires in COVID-19 (dated by TCRdb to about 2020). Library construction relied on the immunoSEQ multiplex PCR assay. As stored in TCRdb, this immuneACCESS dataset retains in-frame rearrangements with V and J assigned. A fraction of the clones does not appear; measured against another copy, unresolved V genes explain less than half of the discrepancy, and the remainder lacks a known reason. The sample has some 30,000 clones on record, around 90% of them singletons. Less than 10% of the sample belongs to the ten largest clones. Sequenced material: peripheral blood. The receptors here all came from a man aged 70 or older with active or convalescent COVID-19.

The chain joins TRBV9 to TRBJ2-4; D ambiguous. The CDR3 is 12 amino acids. Germline V gene data show CDR1 as SGDLS and CDR2 as YYNGEE. Trimming pared 6 bases from V and 5 bases from J, leaving 9 bases between. The CDR3 loop is CASTPLQNIQYF. Here the CDR3 DNA reads TGTGCCAGCACCCCTCTTCAAAACATTCAGTACTTC.

This clone occurred once. The chain employs TRBV6-6 and TRBJ2-7, with a tentative D call TRBD1 (6 bases). Germline CDR1 and CDR2: MNHNY and SVGAGI (reference sequence). The length of the CDR3 is 15 residues. V lost 5 bases, J lost 0 bases, and 14 bases lay in between. The CDR3: CASSPDRPISYEQYF. The CDR3 nucleotides are TGTGCCAGCAGTCCTGACAGGCCGATCTCCTACGAGCAGTACTTC.

The CDR3 DNA is TGTGCCAGCAGCTTATGGCAGGGCGAGCAGTACGTC. Translating gives CASSLWQGEQYV. The chain is built from TRBV11-3 and TRBJ2-7; D is perhaps TRBD1 (5 bases). This CDR3 is 12 amino acids long. The ends were cut back, 2 bases at V and 6 bases at J, with 8 bases in the middle. CDR1 is SGHNT, CDR2 YENEEA, per germline.

This chain uses TRBV6-6 with TRBJ1-5; D possibly corresponds to TRBD1 (6 bases). CDR1 and CDR2 from the germline V gene are MNHNY and SVGAGI (reference sequence). CDR3 length: 14 amino acids. V lost 1 base, J lost 5 bases, and 9 bases lay in between. This chain's CDR3 is CASSYWAGDQPQHF. CDR3 bases: TGTGCCAGCAGTTACTGGGCAGGGGATCAGCCCCAGCATTTT.

This rearrangement joins TRBV11-1 to TRBJ1-1, with D hard to call. CDR1 is SGHAT, CDR2 FQDESV, per germline (reference sequence). The CDR3 is 16 amino acids. The germline V and J ends were trimmed by 1 base and 1 base, with 13 bases remaining between them. Here the CDR3 reads CASSLVPSFSNTEAFF. The CDR3 nucleotides are TGTGCCAGCAGCTTAGTCCCCAGTTTCTCGAACACTGAAGCTTTCTTT. Looking up the rest from reference TRBV11-1 and TRBJ1-1 gives the full variable domain: EAEVAQSPRYKITEKSQAVAFWCDPISGHATLYWYRQILGQGPELLVQFQDESVVDDSQLPKDRFSAERLKGVDSTLKIQPAELGDSAMYLCASSLVPSFSNTEAFFGQGTRLTVV.

This chain connects TRBV5-1 to TRBJ2-2, with 7 bases that match TRBD1. Germline assignment: CDR1 SGHRS and CDR2 YFSETQ. Trimming at V came to 1 base and at J to 1 base, leaving 1 base not matched to a gene. CDR3 length: 15 residues. The CDR3 loop reads CASSLPGGNTGELFF. The CDR3 region has the DNA TGCGCCAGCAGCTTGCCAGGGGGGAACACCGGGGAGCTGTTTTTT.

The V gene is TRBV12-3 or TRBV12-4, the J gene TRBJ2-1; TRBD2 agrees at 11 bases. The V gene end was trimmed by 6 bases and the J gene end by 12 bases; junction bases not matched to a gene: 4. The CDR3 covers 12 residues. The chain's CDR3 is CASSLLAGGQFF. The CDR3 DNA follows: TGTGCCAGCAGCCTCCTAGCGGGAGGGCAGTTCTTC.

The chain uses TRBV5-1 and TRBJ2-5; D remains unclear. V lost 4 bases and J 4 bases, leaving 14 bases between the germline ends. There are 14 residues in the CDR3. Germline values: CDR1 SGHRS, CDR2 YFSETQ. Here the CDR3 reads CASSGQPKSETQYF. CDR3 coding DNA: TGCGCCAGCAGCGGGCAGCCTAAATCAGAGACCCAGTACTTC. The whole variable domain, remainder taken from reference TRBV5-1 and TRBJ2-5, is KAGVTQTPRYLIKTRGQQVTLSCSPISGHRSVSWYQQTPGQGLQFLFEYFSETQRNKGNFPGRFSGRQFSNSRSEMNVSTLELGDSALYLCASSGQPKSETQYFGPGTRLLVL.

The genes are TRBV15 and TRBJ2-6; 7 positions match TRBD1. Germline assignment: CDR1 LNHNV and CDR2 YYDKDF (reference sequence). The CDR3 contains 17 residues. Trimming at V came to 4 bases and at J to 2 bases, leaving 8 bases not matched to a gene. The CDR3 reads CATSIGAGTAGANVLTF. DNA for the CDR3: TGTGCCACCAGCATAGGAGCCGGGACAGCTGGGGCCAACGTCCTGACTTTC.

This clone was observed a single time. The CDR3 DNA reads as TGTGCCAGCAGTATAGGCTATCTGGGCGATGGCTACACCTTC. Translation gives CASSIGYLGDGYTF. The chain recombines TRBV28 with TRBJ1-2, with D uncertain. With 5 bases removed from V and 6 bases from J, the gap between germline ends came to 16 bases. The CDR3 extends over 14 amino acids. Looked up from germline, CDR1 is MDHEN and CDR2 is SYDVKM.

This clone was detected only once. This sequence joins TRBV19 and TRBJ1-5; TRBD1 matches 8 bases. Germline V gene data show CDR1 as LNHDA and CDR2 as SQIVND (reference sequence). The J segment lost 6 bases and the V segment lost 9 bases, leaving 10 bases of the junction unmatched. The length of the CDR3 is 14 residues. The CDR3 loop reads CASAGTGLVQPQHF. The CDR3 DNA sequence: TGTGCCAGCGCCGGGACAGGTCTGGTTCAGCCCCAGCATTTT. Combining the CDR3 with reference TRBV19 and TRBJ1-5 gives the whole variable domain DGGITQSPKYLFRKEGQNVTLSCEQNLNHDAMYWYRQDPGQGLRLIYYSQIVNDFQKGDIAEGYSVSREKKESFPLTVTSAQKNPTAFYLCASAGTGLVQPQHFGDGTRLSIL.

The chain joins TRBV6-2 or TRBV6-3 to TRBJ1-4; unclear D gene. The CDR3 totals 15 residues. Germline lookup yields CDR1 MNHEY and CDR2 SVGEGT. Deletions cut 6 bases from V and 0 bases from J, with 11 bases between. This CDR3 reads CASSPRLATNEKLFF. The CDR3 bases are TGTGCCAGCAGCCCCAGACTGGCAACTAATGAAAAACTGTTTTTT.

V gene TRBV5-6 combines with J gene TRBJ1-5; 8 nucleotides line up with TRBD1. This CDR3 comprises 16 residues. Germline assignment: CDR1 SGHDT and CDR2 YYEEEE. V shed 1 base and J 1 base; nucleotides not matched to a gene: 4. CDR3 in amino acids: CASSLTRQGSNQPQHF. The CDR3 DNA follows: TGTGCCAGCAGCTTGACCCGACAGGGGAGCAATCAGCCCCAGCATTTT.

V and J are TRBV19 and TRBJ2-2; no clear D. This CDR3 spans 16 amino acids. V was clipped by 3 bases and J by 2 bases, with 13 bases between them. From germline, CDR1 is LNHDA and CDR2 SQIVND (reference sequence). For the CDR3, the DNA is TGTGCCAGTAGTATGAAGGTGGGCACCAACACCGGGGAGCTGTTTTTT. It codes for CASSMKVGTNTGELFF.

As for this clone: This sample includes further DNA sequences coding for the same CDR3. CDR3 coding DNA: TGTGCCAGCAGCTTGAGGGTCGGAGAGACCCAGTACTTC. Protein product: CASSLRVGETQYF. The genes are TRBV11-3 and TRBJ2-5, with D maybe TRBD2 (5 bases). The CDR3 contains 13 residues. Trimming cost V 3 bases and J 4 bases, with 9 bases left between them. Germline V gives CDR1 SGHNT, CDR2 YENEEA.

The chain recombines TRBV12-3 or TRBV12-4 with TRBJ2-1, with D possibly TRBD2 on 5 matching bases. The CDR3 has 13 residues. Trimming took 2 bases from V and 10 from J, leaving 12 bases between them. The CDR3 nucleotides are TGTGCCAGCAGTTTACGCACGGCGGGCGAGCAGTTCTTC. Translating gives CASSLRTAGEQFF.

CDR3 nucleotides: TGTGCCAGCAGTGAATTGGACAGGGGAACAGATACGCAGTATTTT. Translated: CASSELDRGTDTQYF. This chain uses TRBV6-1 with TRBJ2-3; TRBD1 agrees at 9 bases. From germline, CDR1 is MNHNS and CDR2 SASEGT. The CDR3 has 15 amino acids. The V and J ends lost 2 bases and 3 bases, in that order; junction bases with no gene match: 3.

V and J are TRBV4-3 and TRBJ2-7; tentative D call: TRBD2 (6 bases). This CDR3 comprises 16 residues. Germline CDR1 and CDR2: LGHNA and YSLEER. With 1 base removed from V and 2 bases from J, the gap between germline ends came to 15 bases. The CDR3 nucleotides are TGCGCCAGCAGCCAAGCAGCGGGCCTACCTCCCTACGAGCAGTACTTC. Its protein product is CASSQAAGLPPYEQYF.

V usage is TRBV7-9 and J usage is TRBJ2-2, with 10 bases fitting TRBD1. There are 17 residues in the CDR3. The germline CDR1 and CDR2 sequences are SEHNR and FQNEAQ (reference sequence). After removal of 7 bases from V and 5 bases from J, the junction contained 13 bases not matched to a gene. The DNA of the CDR3 is TGTGCCAGCATCGTGACGGGACAGGGGACGGCGACCGGGGAGCTGTTTTTT. It is translated as CASIVTGQGTATGELFF.

This rearrangement joins TRBV19 to TRBJ1-1; possible D gene TRBD1, 5 bases. In germline, CDR1 is LNHDA, CDR2 SQIVND (reference sequence). Trimming took off 3 bases at V and 1 base at J, with 9 bases between the two ends. The CDR3 is 14 amino acids. CDR3 DNA: TGTGCCAGTAGTATCCTGGGGGGGAACACTGAAGCTTTCTTT. Translated, it gives CASSILGGNTEAFF.

J is TRBJ2-1 and V is TRBV2; TRBD2 aligns across 8 bases. V lost 10 bases and J lost 3; bases outside the gene matches: 14. Germline V gene lookup returns CDR1 SNHLY and CDR2 FYNNEI. This CDR3 is built from 16 residues. The CDR3 here is CATKPSRLAIYNEQFF. Here the CDR3 DNA reads TGTGCCACGAAACCTAGCCGACTAGCGATCTACAATGAGCAGTTCTTC. Complete variable domain (other parts from reference TRBV2 and TRBJ2-1): EPEVTQTPSHQVTQMGQEVILRCVPISNHLYFYWYRQILGQKVEFLVSFYNNEISEKSEIFDDQFSVERPDGSNFTLKIRSTKLEDSAMYFCATKPSRLAIYNEQFFGPGTRLTVL.

As concerns this clone: One end of the junction fails to match germline, which may point to a read error. Within the sample, other DNA sequences also encode this same CDR3. This rearrangement joins TRBV6-5 to TRBJ1-1; D not certain. The CDR3 has 13 amino acids. The V gene's germline CDR1 is MNHEY and CDR2 SVGAGI. CDR3 DNA: TGTGCTAGCAGTTACTCCGGGGAAGGTTCGACTTTCTTT. Amino acid sequence: CASSYSGEGSTFF.

The V and J genes are TRBV2 and TRBJ1-5; D might be TRBD1 (5 bases). Trimming took 2 bases from V and 4 from J, leaving 15 bases between them. The CDR3 is 16 amino acids. CDR1 and CDR2 (germline): SNHLY, FYNNEI. Here the CDR3 DNA reads TGTGCCAGCAGTGAACCACGTGGGGCCAGGAATCAGCCCCAGCATTTT. It codes for CASSEPRGARNQPQHF.

There are a few counts of this clone. The CDR3 DNA reads TGTGCCAGTTACGGACAGCAGAGCTCTGGGGCCAACGTCCTGACTTTC. It yields the protein CASYGQQSSGANVLTF. The gene calls are TRBV19 and TRBJ2-6; possibly TRBD1 for D (6 bases). The CDR3 is made up of 16 amino acids. Trimming cost V 8 bases and J 0 bases, with 14 bases left between them. CDR1 and CDR2 from the germline V gene are LNHDA and SQIVND (reference sequence).

This rearrangement joins TRBV19 to TRBJ2-7; D is unclear. This CDR3 is 15 amino acids long. V was pared by 1 base and J by 2 bases, with 12 bases between. Germline CDR1 and CDR2: LNHDA and SQIVND (reference sequence). As DNA, the CDR3 is TGTGCCAGTAGTATAGGGTCCACCTCTACCTACGAGCAGTACTTC. Its translation: CASSIGSTSTYEQYF.

The chain employs TRBV21-1 and TRBJ1-1. TRBV21-1 is labeled a pseudogene. This CDR3 is 17 amino acids long. The CDR3 loop reads CASSKRKGGGVRTEAFF. In nucleotides, the CDR3 is TGTGCCAGCAGCAAAAGGAAGGGCGGAGGGGTGAGGACTGAAGCTTTCTTT.